Below, 30 T cell receptor beta chains from the same sample are listed, as sequenced in a study of tumour-infiltrating T cells in Burkitt lymphoma. Repertoires were generated with immunoSEQ multiplex PCR, while TCRdb's copy carries only in-frame clones and drops some. The data contain several hundred clones, roughly 16% of them singletons. Sequencing was carried out using tumor tissue. These receptors came from a human donor with Burkitt lymphoma.

Only a few counts were recorded for this clone. The chain has TRBV4-1 and TRBJ2-1; no reliable D call. Trimming took off 4 bases at V and 0 bases at J, with 10 bases between the two ends. This CDR3 has 15 residues. CDR1 MGHRA and CDR2 YSYEKL come from the germline V gene. The CDR3 here is CASSRDINSYNEQFF. CDR3 nucleotides: TGCGCCAGCAGCCGCGATATAAACTCCTACAATGAGCAGTTCTTC.

This clone was observed a handful of times. The chain employs TRBV6-5 and TRBJ2-7, with TRBD1 matching 7 bases. This CDR3 has 14 amino acids. Germline V gene lookup returns CDR1 MNHEY and CDR2 SVGAGI. J gave up 4 bases and V 6 bases, and 9 bases lay outside the gene matches. Here the CDR3 reads CASSPGTDDYEQYF. Here the CDR3 DNA reads TGTGCCAGCAGCCCCGGGACAGACGATTACGAGCAGTACTTC.

The chain uses TRBV14 and TRBJ1-3; D not resolved. Germline V gene data show CDR1 as SGHDN and CDR2 as FVKESK. The CDR3 is 15 amino acids. Trimming removed 3 bases from V and 0 bases from J, with 9 bases in between. This chain's CDR3 is CASSQGRGSGNTIYF. CDR3 DNA: TGTGCCAGCAGCCAGGGTCGAGGCTCTGGAAACACCATATATTTT.

This clone has more than one count but fewer than ten. The chain is built from TRBV4-1 and TRBJ2-7; 9 bases match TRBD1. CDR3 length: 16 amino acids. CDR1 is MGHRA, CDR2 YSYEKL, per germline. V dropped 3 bases and J dropped 1; count of bases not matched to a gene: 7. For the CDR3, the DNA is TGCGCCAGCAGCCATAGTGGGACAGGGTTTTCCTACGAGCAGTACTTC. Its protein product is CASSHSGTGFSYEQYF.

This clone has only a few counts. V gene TRBV6-5 combines with J gene TRBJ1-2, with a weak D call TRBD1 (5 bases). The CDR3 extends over 14 amino acids. Germline values: CDR1 MNHEY, CDR2 SVGAGI. V lost 0 bases, J lost 7 bases, and 12 bases lay in between. The CDR3 DNA reads as TGTGCCAGCAGTTACTCAAACGGGGCAGGTGGCTACACCTTC. Translated: CASSYSNGAGGYTF.

The chain combines TRBV11-2 with TRBJ2-1; either TRBD1 or TRBD2 may fit D (7 bases each). From germline, CDR1 is SGHAT and CDR2 FQNNGV. Trimming removed 10 bases from V and 3 bases from J, with 10 bases in between. The CDR3 has 12 amino acids. CDR3 DNA sequence: TGTGCCATCAGGGGGGGCTACAATGAGCAGTTCTTC. This codes for CAIRGGYNEQFF.

V usage is TRBV25-1 and J usage is TRBJ2-5, with D unclear. V lost 1 base, J lost 1 base, and 13 bases lay in between. The CDR3 extends over 16 amino acids. Germline CDR1 reads MGHDK; CDR2 reads SYGVNS. CDR3: CASSESVKGSQETQYF. The CDR3 bases are TGTGCCAGCAGTGAATCGGTGAAAGGCAGCCAAGAGACCCAGTACTTC. Variable domain in full (rest from reference TRBV25-1 and TRBJ2-5): EADIYQTPRYLVIGTGKKITLECSQTMGHDKMYWYQQDPGMELHLIHYSYGVNSTEKGDLSSESTVSRIRTEHFPLTLESARPSHTSQYLCASSESVKGSQETQYFGPGTRLLVL.

This chain connects TRBV4-1 to TRBJ2-3; 8 bases are shared with TRBD2. This CDR3 comprises 15 residues. The trim removed 0 bases at V and 9 bases at J, leaving 8 bases unmatched. Germline V gene lookup returns CDR1 MGHRA and CDR2 YSYEKL. Written as DNA, the CDR3 is TGCGCCAGCAGCCAAGAACAGCGGGGGATATGGACGCAGTATTTT. Translation: CASSQEQRGIWTQYF.

This chain joins TRBV28 and TRBJ2-1, with unresolved D. The germline V gene encodes CDR1 MDHEN and CDR2 SYDVKM. The CDR3 sequence is 15 residues long. V was clipped by 3 bases and J by 6 bases, with 15 bases between them. CDR3 DNA sequence: TGTGCCAGCAGTTTTTCGACTCCAGGCTCCAATGAGCAGTTCTTC. As protein: CASSFSTPGSNEQFF.

This clone was counted between two and nine times. V gene TRBV9 combines with J gene TRBJ1-3; perhaps TRBD1 as D (6 bases). CDR1 is SGDLS and CDR2 is YYNGEE in the germline V gene. CDR3 length: 16 amino acids. V gave up 4 bases and J gave up 2 bases, with 16 bases separating them. CDR3 residues: CASSISGHTPGNTIYF. DNA for the CDR3: TGTGCCAGCAGCATATCGGGACATACCCCTGGAAACACCATATATTTT.

This clone has only a few counts. The chain has TRBV2 and TRBJ2-1, with TRBD2 matching 12 bases. The CDR3 has 17 residues. V was clipped by 4 bases and J by 3 bases; unmatched bases: 7. Germline lookup yields CDR1 SNHLY and CDR2 FYNNEI. The chain's CDR3 is CASSGSLTSGSYNEQFF. The CDR3 DNA reads as TGTGCCAGCAGTGGCAGCTTGACTAGCGGGAGCTACAATGAGCAGTTCTTC.

This clone was seen more than once but under ten times. J is TRBJ2-2 and V is TRBV29-1; 8 bases match TRBD2. Unmatched junction bases numbered 5, after V lost 7 bases and J lost 1 base. CDR1 SQVTM and CDR2 ANQGSEA come from the germline V gene. The CDR3 has 14 residues. Here the CDR3 reads CSAQSGGNTGELFF. DNA of the CDR3: TGCAGCGCCCAGAGCGGGGGGAACACCGGGGAGCTGTTTTTT.

V gene TRBV6-5 combines with J gene TRBJ2-3; 8 bases are a match to TRBD1. V lost 2 bases, J lost 4 bases, and 2 bases stayed unmatched. Germline-derived CDR1 and CDR2 are MNHEY and SVGAGI. The CDR3 totals 14 residues. The CDR3 spells CASSYDRGPDTQYF. In DNA form, the CDR3 reads TGTGCCAGCAGTTACGACAGGGGCCCAGATACGCAGTATTTT.

This clone has only a few counts. The chain is built from TRBV5-1 and TRBJ1-1; no firm D call. V was clipped by 5 bases and J by 0 bases, with 14 bases between them. CDR3 length: 15 amino acids. Germline V lookup: CDR1 SGHRS, CDR2 YFSETQ. CDR3: CASSGEAGMNTEAFF. CDR3 bases: TGCGCCAGCAGTGGGGAGGCTGGCATGAACACTGAAGCTTTCTTT.

This chain connects TRBV2 to TRBJ1-6, with unresolved D. V gave up 6 bases and J gave up 4 bases, with 13 bases separating them. The CDR3 runs 15 residues. CDR1 and CDR2 (germline): SNHLY, FYNNEI. In nucleotides, the CDR3 is TGTGCCAGCAGCGACAAGACCGAGTATAATTCACCCCTCCACTTT. This codes for CASSDKTEYNSPLHF.

Only a few counts were recorded for this clone. This chain uses TRBV29-1 with TRBJ2-1; 13 bases line up with TRBD2. V gave up 5 bases and J gave up 9 bases; unmatched junction bases: 4. This CDR3 is 13 amino acids long. Germline lookup yields CDR1 SQVTM and CDR2 ANQGSEA. CDR3 protein: CSVRTSGRFEQFF. CDR3 sequence (DNA): TGCAGCGTTCGGACTAGCGGGAGATTTGAGCAGTTCTTC.

The V call is TRBV13, the J call TRBJ2-5, with D unresolved. This CDR3 has 15 residues. CDR1 and CDR2 (germline): PRHDT, FYEKMQ (reference sequence). The ends were cut back, 2 bases at V and 2 bases at J, with 12 bases in the middle. The CDR3: CASSLSAVTQETQYF. The CDR3, as DNA: TGTGCCAGCAGCTTATCGGCGGTGACTCAAGAGACCCAGTACTTC. Variable domain in full (rest from reference TRBV13 and TRBJ2-5): AAGVIQSPRHLIKEKRETATLKCYPIPRHDTVYWYQQGPGQDPQFLISFYEKMQSDKGSIPDRFSAQQFSDYHSELNMSSLELGDSALYFCASSLSAVTQETQYFGPGTRLLVL.

This clone turned up a few times. The V gene is TRBV6-1, the J gene TRBJ2-7, with D perhaps TRBD1 (5 bases). The germline gives CDR1 MNHNS, CDR2 SASEGT. The CDR3 loop spans 13 amino acids. V was cut by 6 bases and J by 2 bases, with 11 bases left in between. In DNA form, the CDR3 reads TGTGCCAGCAGCGATGACAGTCCCTACGAGCAGTACTTC. Translated, it gives CASSDDSPYEQYF.

The chain combines TRBV4-3 with TRBJ2-7; possibly TRBD2 for D (6 bases). V lost 1 base to trimming and J lost 0 bases, with 13 bases between them. The CDR3 consists of 16 residues. The germline V gene has CDR1 LGHNA and CDR2 YSLEER. The CDR3 loop reads CASSQGRGTSSYEQYF. In DNA form, the CDR3 reads TGCGCCAGCAGCCAAGGGAGGGGAACGAGCTCCTACGAGCAGTACTTC.

This chain joins TRBV9 and TRBJ2-2; D call uncertain. V lost 3 bases and J 5 bases, leaving 5 bases between the germline ends. CDR1 and CDR2 (germline): SGDLS, YYNGEE. The CDR3 covers 12 residues. DNA of the CDR3: TGTGCCAGCAGCGCCGTAACCGGGGAGCTGTTTTTT. Protein: CASSAVTGELFF. Filled out from reference TRBV9 and TRBJ2-2, the complete variable domain reads DSGVTQTPKHLITATGQRVTLRCSPRSGDLSVYWYQQSLDQGLQFLIQYYNGEERAKGNILERFSAQQFPDLHSELNLSSLELGDSALYFCASSAVTGELFFGEGSRLTVL.

The rearrangement links TRBV7-6 to TRBJ2-3, with a weak D call TRBD2 (5 bases). V was shortened by 5 bases and J by 2 bases, with 14 bases between the two germline ends. Germline values: CDR1 SGHVS, CDR2 FNYEAQ. This CDR3 region has 15 residues. The CDR3 protein is CASSANPGNTDTQYF. CDR3 bases: TGTGCCAGCAGCGCGAACCCGGGGAACACAGATACGCAGTATTTT.

In its sample, this clone was seen a few times. J is TRBJ2-2 and V is TRBV9; the D is unclear. Germline V gives CDR1 SGDLS, CDR2 YYNGEE. The V gene lost 0 bases and the J gene lost 1 base, with 7 bases spanning the gap. The CDR3 loop spans 15 amino acids. The CDR3 region is CASSVGWGNTGELFF. The CDR3 DNA sequence: TGTGCCAGCAGCGTAGGCTGGGGGAACACCGGGGAGCTGTTTTTT. Supplemented by reference TRBV9 and TRBJ2-2, the full variable domain reads DSGVTQTPKHLITATGQRVTLRCSPRSGDLSVYWYQQSLDQGLQFLIQYYNGEERAKGNILERFSAQQFPDLHSELNLSSLELGDSALYFCASSVGWGNTGELFFGEGSRLTVL.

This clone was detected a few times. The rearrangement uses TRBV11-2 and TRBJ2-7; D uncertain. CDR3 size: 13 residues. Germline assignment: CDR1 SGHAT and CDR2 FQNNGV. V was clipped by 4 bases and J by 4 bases, with 11 bases between them. CDR3 DNA sequence: TGTGCCAGCAGCTATTACGACTCTTACGAGCAGTACTTC. Translated, it gives CASSYYDSYEQYF.

V and J are TRBV4-2 and TRBJ2-3; perhaps TRBD2 as D (5 bases). The CDR3 totals 15 residues. V was clipped by 0 bases and J by 2 bases, with 9 bases between them. The germline V gene has CDR1 LGHNA and CDR2 YNFKEQ. In DNA form, the CDR3 reads TGTGCCAGCAGCCAAGATAAGCGGATCACAGATACGCAGTATTTT. This gives the protein CASSQDKRITDTQYF.

This chain joins TRBV7-2 and TRBJ2-1; 11 nucleotides align to TRBD2. Trimming at V came to 1 base and at J to 8 bases, leaving 7 bases not matched to a gene. The CDR3 is 16 residues long. Per germline, CDR1 SGHTA and CDR2 FQGNSA. The CDR3 nucleotides read TGTGCCAGCAGCTTAGAACGGGGACTAGCGGACGATGAGCAGTTCTTC. Protein product: CASSLERGLADDEQFF. Based on the CDR3 plus reference TRBV7-2 and TRBJ2-1, the full variable domain is GAGVSQSPSNKVTEKGKDVELRCDPISGHTALYWYRQSLGQGLEFLIYFQGNSAPDKSGLPSDRFSAERTGGSVSTLTIQRTQQEDSAVYLCASSLERGLADDEQFFGPGTRLTVL.

This clone was seen a handful of times. J is TRBJ2-5 and V is TRBV7-7, with 8 bases lining up with TRBD2. The V and J ends lost 3 bases and 5 bases, in that order; junction bases with no gene match: 8. The CDR3 sequence is 15 residues long. Germline values: CDR1 SSHAT, CDR2 FNYEAQ (reference sequence). CDR3 residues: CASSFQAGDFETQYF. The CDR3 DNA sequence: TGTGCCAGCAGCTTTCAAGCGGGAGATTTCGAGACCCAGTACTTC.

This clone was counted between two and nine times. The chain is built from TRBV20-1 and TRBJ2-5, with a tentative D call TRBD1 (6 bases). The V end was cut by 7 bases, the J end by 1 base, with 7 bases between. Germline V gene lookup returns CDR1 DFQATT and CDR2 SNEGSKA (reference sequence). The CDR3 consists of 11 residues. The CDR3, as DNA: TGCAGTGGGGGGCGCCAAGAGACCCAGTACTTC. Amino acids: CSGGRQETQYF.

CDR3 region: CASSDSAGSTDTQYF. The CDR3, as DNA: TGTGCCAGCAGTGACTCAGCGGGTAGCACAGATACGCAGTATTTT. This sequence joins TRBV6-4 and TRBJ2-3; possibly TRBD2 for D (6 bases). Trimming cost V 0 bases and J 0 bases, with 7 bases left between them. Germline CDR1 and CDR2: MRHNA and SNTAGT. This CDR3 has 15 amino acids.

The V gene is TRBV7-2, the J gene TRBJ2-5; the D gene is possibly TRBD1 (6 bases). This CDR3 is 13 amino acids long. Germline V CDR1 and CDR2: SGHTA, FQGNSA. Trimming pared 4 bases from V and 5 bases from J, leaving 11 bases between. As DNA, the CDR3 is TGTGCCAGCAGCTCGGGACATCTGGAGACCCAGTACTTC. Translated, it gives CASSSGHLETQYF. The complete variable domain, with remaining parts taken from reference TRBV7-2 and TRBJ2-5, reads GAGVSQSPSNKVTEKGKDVELRCDPISGHTALYWYRQSLGQGLEFLIYFQGNSAPDKSGLPSDRFSAERTGGSVSTLTIQRTQQEDSAVYLCASSSGHLETQYFGPGTRLLVL.

The chain uses TRBV6-5 and TRBJ2-3; TRBD2 agrees at 7 bases. Germline values: CDR1 MNHEY, CDR2 SVGAGI. V shed 6 bases, J shed 0 bases, and the junction held 6 bases outside the gene matches. The CDR3 sequence is 15 residues long. The CDR3: CASRLADSSTDTQYF. The CDR3 DNA follows: TGTGCCAGCAGGCTAGCGGACTCGAGCACAGATACGCAGTATTTT.